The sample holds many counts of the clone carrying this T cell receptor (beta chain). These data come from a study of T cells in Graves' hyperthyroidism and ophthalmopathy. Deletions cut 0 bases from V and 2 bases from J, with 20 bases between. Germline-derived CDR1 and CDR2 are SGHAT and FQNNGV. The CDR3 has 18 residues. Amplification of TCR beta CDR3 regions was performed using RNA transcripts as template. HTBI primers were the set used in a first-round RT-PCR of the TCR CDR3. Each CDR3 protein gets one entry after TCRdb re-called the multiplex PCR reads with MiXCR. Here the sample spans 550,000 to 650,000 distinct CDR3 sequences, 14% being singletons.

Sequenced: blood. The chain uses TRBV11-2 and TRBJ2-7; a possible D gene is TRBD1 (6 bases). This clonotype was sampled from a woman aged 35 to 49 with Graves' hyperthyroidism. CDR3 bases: TGTGCCAGCAGCTTAGATCCAATGTCCGGGACACGAACCTACGAGCAGTACTTC. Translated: CASSLDPMSGTRTYEQYF.